The rows below give T cell receptor beta chains drawn from one sample of a study of tumor and adjacent non-tumor tissue in lung cancer. TCRdb redid the calling of the multiplex PCR reads with MiXCR, one entry per CDR3 protein. This sample yields roughly 75,000 distinct CDR3 sequences, of which over 75% are seen a single time; around 12% belongs to the top ten. What was sequenced was lung tumor tissue. The receptors here all came from a woman in her fifties or sixties with non-small cell lung cancer. The CDR3 runs from the conserved cysteine through the conserved F or W. A D gene is named only where the DNA matches it firmly. Some rows have no size entry. The others give once, few or many, or a class for an expanded clone.

J | size | length | V | D | DNA | CDR3
TRBJ2-1 | . | 17 | TRBV6-5 | TRBD2 | TGTGCCAGCAGGCACGCCTGGGGGCGGGGGGGAGACAATGAGCAGTTCTTC | CASRHAWGRGGDNEQFF
TRBJ2-7 | . | 14 | TRBV10-2 | . | TGCGCCACCCGAGACACACATTCCTTCTACGAGCGGTACTTC | CATRDTHSFYERYF
TRBJ1-2 | . | 13 | TRBV29-1 | . | TGCAGCGCCGAGACAGATAGGAACTGTGGCTACACCTTC | CSAETDRNCGYTF
TRBJ2-2 | . | 13 | TRBV6-4 | . | TGTCCCAACAGTAGCGGGAACACCGGGGAGCTGTTTTTT | CPNSSGNTGELFF
TRBJ1-1 | . | 13 | TRBV6-1 | . | TGTGCCAGCAGTGCTTGGGAGAACACAGAAGCTTTCTTT | CASSAWENTEAFF
TRBJ2-7 | many | 12 | TRBV20-1 | . | TGCAGTGCTAGAGATGTCAGGGGCGAGCAGTACTTC | CSARDVRGEQYF
TRBJ2-7 | . | 17 | TRBV4-1 | TRBD2 | TGCACCGGCAGCACCGGACTAGCGGGTCGGAGCTCCTACGAGCAGTACTTC | CTGSTGLAGRSSYEQYF
TRBJ2-1 | . | 15 | TRBV5-1 | TRBD2 | TGCGCCAACAGCACCTCTAGCGGGGCCTACATTGAGCAGTTCTTC | CANSTSSGAYIEQFF
TRBJ2-1 | . | 16 | TRBV29-1 | . | TGCAGCGTTGAATCTCCGACTAGGAGCTCCTTCAATGAGCAGCTCTTC | CSVESPTRSSFNEQLF
TRBJ2-2 | . | 13 | TRBV20-1 | TRBD2 | TGCAGTGCTAGTGCGACTAGCGAAGGGGAGCTGTTTTTT | CSASATSEGELFF
TRBJ2-1 | . | 16 | TRBV5-1 | . | TGCGCCAGCAGCTCCCAGGCAGGCAGTTCCTACAATGAGCAGTTCTTC | CASSSQAGSSYNEQFF
TRBJ1-1 | . | 13 | TRBV10-3 | . | TGTACCATCAGTGAGATAACGAACACTGGAGCTTTCTTT | CTISEITNTGAFF
TRBJ2-2 | . | 16 | TRBV11-3 | . | TGTGCCAGCAGTTTAGATGGCGCGAGTACCGCCGGGGAGCTGTTTTTT | CASSLDGASTAGELFF
TRBJ2-7 | many | 16 | TRBV28 | TRBD2 | TGTGCCAGCAGTTCCACAGGACTAGCGGGAGCCTACGAGCAGTACTTC | CASSSTGLAGAYEQYF
TRBJ2-3 | . | 14 | TRBV6-2/TRBV6-3 | . | TGTGCCAGGAGCATGGACAGTGAAACAGATACCCATTATTTT | CARSMDSETDTHYF
TRBJ2-7 | . | 11 | TRBV28 | . | TGCACCAGCAGTTTCCGCTACGAGCAGTACTTC | CTSSFRYEQYF
TRBJ2-3 | many | 10 | TRBV20-1 | . | TGCAGTCCCATGGGCAGTACGCAGTATTTT | CSPMGSTQYF
TRBJ2-7 | . | 15 | TRBV6-2/TRBV6-3 | TRBD1 | TGTGTCAGCCAGCTACCGGTACAGGGGGCCAACGAGCAGTACTTC | CVSQLPVQGANEQYF
TRBJ1-1 | . | 19 | TRBV5-1 | . | TGTGCCAGCAGCATATTTCCGACAGGTGCCCGGGCGAAGAACACTGAAGCTTTCTTT | CASSIFPTGARAKNTEAFF
TRBJ2-5 | . | 15 | TRBV5-6 | TRBD2 | TGTGCCAGCAGCTTGCGGCTAGCGGGAGAAGGGACCCAATACTTC | CASSLRLAGEGTQYF
TRBJ2-5 | . | 18 | TRBV28 | TRBD2 | TGTGCCAGCAGCTATCTCCCCTACTATGAGCGGGAGGCAGATACCCAGTACTTC | CASSYLPYYEREADTQYF
TRBJ1-2 | . | 14 | TRBV6-2/TRBV6-3 | . | TGTGCCAGCAGCCCCGGGACGGCTAACTATGGCTTTACCTTC | CASSPGTANYGFTF
TRBJ1-3 | . | 12 | TRBV20-1 | . | TGCAGTGCGTATGGGTCTGGAAACACCATATATTTT | CSAYGSGNTIYF
TRBJ2-1 | . | 14 | TRBV11-1 | TRBD2 | TGCGCCGGCAACTCAGGACTAGCGGAAGGGTTGCAGTTCTTC | CAGNSGLAEGLQFF
TRBJ2-1 | . | 14 | TRBV6-5 | . | TGTGCCAACAGTTACTCCGGTCGAGACAATGAGCAGTTCTTC | CANSYSGRDNEQFF
TRBJ2-3 | . | 13 | TRBV11-2 | . | TGTGCAAGCAGCTTAGATCCAGCAGATACGCAGTATTTT | CASSLDPADTQYF
TRBJ2-3 | . | 15 | TRBV4-2 | . | TGTGCTAGCAGCCAAGACCTCACTAGTAATCAGCCCCAGTATTTT | CASSQDLTSNQPQYF
TRBJ2-2 | . | 14 | TRBV6-1 | . | TGTGCCAGGAGCCCGGGGGCCGGAACCGGGGAGCTGTTTTTT | CARSPGAGTGELFF
TRBJ1-4 | medium-sized | 13 | TRBV29-1 | . | TGCAGCGTTGTGGGAGGCGTTTATGAAAAACTGTTTTTT | CSVVGGVYEKLFF
TRBJ2-1 | . | 20 | TRBV10-3 | TRBD2 | TGTGCCATCAGTGAGATCGTCACCCCGGGACTAGCCAGCTCCTACAATGAGCAGGTCTTC | CAISEIVTPGLASSYNEQVF
TRBJ1-1 | . | 12 | TRBV29-1 | . | TGCAGTGTTGTCCGGGTGGTGACTGAAGCTTTCTTT | CSVVRVVTEAFF
TRBJ2-4 | . | 13 | TRBV10-3 | . | TGTGCCACCCAAACATGGGGCAAAAGCATTCAGTACTTC | CATQTWGKSIQYF
TRBJ2-1 | . | 18 | TRBV20-1 | TRBD2 | TGCAGTACCCCGATTCCCCTAGCGGCTCTCTCCGCCTACAATAAGCAGTTCTTC | CSTPIPLAALSAYNKQFF
TRBJ2-5 | . | 13 | TRBV11-3 | . | TGTGCCAGCAGCATGGGACCGCGAGAGACCCACTACTTC | CASSMGPRETHYF
TRBJ2-3 | once | 20 | TRBV11-2 | . | TGTACCAGCAGCCCGATCGGAACTAAGGGGAGTTCCCTAAGAGAAGATACGCAGTATTTT | CTSSPIGTKGSSLREDTQYF
TRBJ2-7 | many | 13 | TRBV28 | . | TGTGCCAGCAGGGCCATGGACACTTACGAGCAGTACTTC | CASRAMDTYEQYF
TRBJ2-1 | . | 12 | TRBV4-1 | . | TGCACCAGAAGCCAACGGAAAAATGAGCAGTTCTTC | CTRSQRKNEQFF
TRBJ1-1 | . | 14 | TRBV29-1 | . | TGCAGTGTTGGTGGGGGAGAGGACAACACTGAAGCTTTCTTT | CSVGGGEDNTEAFF
TRBJ2-7 | many | 11 | TRBV7-8 | . | TGTGCCAGCAGCTTAGACTACGAGCAGTACTTC | CASSLDYEQYF
TRBJ2-3 | many | 12 | TRBV28 | . | TGTGCCAGCAGTTTAAAGAGGGCCACGCAGTATTTT | CASSLKRATQYF
TRBJ2-1 | . | 20 | TRBV11-2 | TRBD2 | TGTGCCAGCAGCTGGTTTCGGTCTCTAGCGGTATTAAGAACCTACAATGAGCAGTTCTTC | CASSWFRSLAVLRTYNEQFF